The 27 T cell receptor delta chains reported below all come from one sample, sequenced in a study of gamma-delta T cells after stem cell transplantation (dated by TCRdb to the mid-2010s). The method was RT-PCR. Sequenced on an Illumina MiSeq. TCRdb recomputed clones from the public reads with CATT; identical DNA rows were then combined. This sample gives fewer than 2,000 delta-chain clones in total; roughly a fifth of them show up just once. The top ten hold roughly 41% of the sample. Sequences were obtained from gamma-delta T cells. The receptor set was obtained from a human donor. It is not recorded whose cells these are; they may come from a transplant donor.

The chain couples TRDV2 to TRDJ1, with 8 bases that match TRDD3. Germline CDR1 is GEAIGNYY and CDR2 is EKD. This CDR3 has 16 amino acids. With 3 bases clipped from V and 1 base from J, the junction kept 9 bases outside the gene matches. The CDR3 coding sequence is TGTGCCTGTGACGGGTTGGGGGATCTGTTCACCGATAAACTCATCTTT. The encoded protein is CACDGLGDLFTDKLIF.

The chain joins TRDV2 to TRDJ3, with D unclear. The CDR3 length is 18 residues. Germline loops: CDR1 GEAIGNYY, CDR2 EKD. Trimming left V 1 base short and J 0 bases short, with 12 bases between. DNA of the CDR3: TGTGCCTGTGACACGCTGCTGGACAGCTCCTGGGACACCCGACAGATGTTTTTC. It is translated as CACDTLLDSSWDTRQMFF.

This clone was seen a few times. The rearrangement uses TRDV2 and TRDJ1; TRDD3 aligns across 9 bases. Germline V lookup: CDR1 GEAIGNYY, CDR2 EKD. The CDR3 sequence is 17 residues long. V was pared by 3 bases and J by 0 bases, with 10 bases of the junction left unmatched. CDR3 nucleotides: TGTGCCTGTGACGCCGTACTGGGGGAACGCGACACCGATAAACTCATCTTT. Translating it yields CACDAVLGERDTDKLIF.

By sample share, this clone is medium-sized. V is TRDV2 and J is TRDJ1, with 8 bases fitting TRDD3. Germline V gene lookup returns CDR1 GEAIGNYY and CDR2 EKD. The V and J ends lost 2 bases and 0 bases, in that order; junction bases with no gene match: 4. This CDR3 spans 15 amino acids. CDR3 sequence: CACDRLGAHTDKLIF. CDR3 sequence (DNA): TGTGCCTGTGACAGACTGGGGGCCCACACCGATAAACTCATCTTT.

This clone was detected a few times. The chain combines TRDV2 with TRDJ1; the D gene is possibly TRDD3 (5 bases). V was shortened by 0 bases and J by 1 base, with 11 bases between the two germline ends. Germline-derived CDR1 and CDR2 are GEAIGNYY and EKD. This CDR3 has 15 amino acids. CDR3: CACDTVGGRTDKLIF. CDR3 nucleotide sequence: TGTGCCTGTGACACCGTCGGGGGCCGCACCGATAAACTCATCTTT.

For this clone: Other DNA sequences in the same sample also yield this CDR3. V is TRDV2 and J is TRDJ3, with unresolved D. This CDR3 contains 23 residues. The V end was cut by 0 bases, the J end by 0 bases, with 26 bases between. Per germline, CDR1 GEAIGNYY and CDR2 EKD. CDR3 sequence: CACDTSQSSGSAGGSWDTRQMFF. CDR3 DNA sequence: TGTGCCTGTGACACCTCACAGTCCTCCGGGAGCGCTGGAGGCTCCTGGGACACCCGACAGATGTTTTTC.

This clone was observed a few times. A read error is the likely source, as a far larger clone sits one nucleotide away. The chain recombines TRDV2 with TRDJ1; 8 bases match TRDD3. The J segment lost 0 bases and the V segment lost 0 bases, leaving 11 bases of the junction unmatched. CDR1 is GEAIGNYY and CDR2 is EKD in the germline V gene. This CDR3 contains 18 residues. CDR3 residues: CACDTAAWGTTYTDKLIF. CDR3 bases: TGTGCCTGTGACACCGCAGCCTGGGGGACCACCTACACCGATAAACTCATCTTT.

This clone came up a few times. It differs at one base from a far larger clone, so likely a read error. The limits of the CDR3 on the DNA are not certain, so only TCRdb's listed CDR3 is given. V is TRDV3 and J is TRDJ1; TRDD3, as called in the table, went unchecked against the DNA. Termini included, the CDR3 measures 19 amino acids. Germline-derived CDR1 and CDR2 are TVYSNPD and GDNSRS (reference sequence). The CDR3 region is CASYFRLLGNYWGFDKLIF.

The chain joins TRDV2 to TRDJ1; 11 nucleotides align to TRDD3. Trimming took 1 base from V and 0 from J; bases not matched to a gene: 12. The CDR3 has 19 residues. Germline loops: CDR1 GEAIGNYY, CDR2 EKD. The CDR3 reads CACDTVSGGYLGDTDKLIF. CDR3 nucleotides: TGTGCCTGTGACACGGTCTCTGGGGGATACTTAGGGGACACCGATAAACTCATCTTT.

CDR3 residues: CACDTVGGTTTDKLIF. CDR3 nucleotide sequence: TGTGCCTGTGACACCGTCGGGGGGACCACCACCGATAAACTCATCTTT. V usage is TRDV2 and J usage is TRDJ1; D possibly corresponds to TRDD3 (6 bases). Germline V CDR1 and CDR2: GEAIGNYY, EKD. This CDR3 region has 16 residues. The V end was cut by 0 bases, the J end by 1 base, with 14 bases between.

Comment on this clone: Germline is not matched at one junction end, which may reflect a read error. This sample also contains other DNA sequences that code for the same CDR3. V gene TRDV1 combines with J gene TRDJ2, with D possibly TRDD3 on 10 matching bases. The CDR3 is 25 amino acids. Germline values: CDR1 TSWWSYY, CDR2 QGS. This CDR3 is CALGGAFLPPLGGWGIKALTAQLFF. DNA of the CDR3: TGTGCTCTCGGGGGGGCCTTCCTACCGCCCCTGGGGGGCTGGGGGATAAAAGCCTTGACAGCACAACTCTTCTTT.

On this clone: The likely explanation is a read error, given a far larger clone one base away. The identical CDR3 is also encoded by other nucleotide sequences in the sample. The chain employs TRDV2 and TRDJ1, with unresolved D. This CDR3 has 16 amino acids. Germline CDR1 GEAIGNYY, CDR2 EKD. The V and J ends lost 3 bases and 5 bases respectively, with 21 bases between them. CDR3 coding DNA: TGTGCCTGTGACCCTATTGAGGGGTGGTTTGGAGATAAACTCATCTTT. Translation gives CACDPIEGWFGDKLIF.

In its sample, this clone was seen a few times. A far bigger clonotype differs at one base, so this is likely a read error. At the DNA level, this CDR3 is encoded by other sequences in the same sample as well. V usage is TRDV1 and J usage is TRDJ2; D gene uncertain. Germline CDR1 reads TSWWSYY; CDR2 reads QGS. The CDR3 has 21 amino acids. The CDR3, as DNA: TGTGCTCTTGGGTCCCCGAAAACCCTTATCCTGATCAAAGCTTTGACAGCGCAACTCTTCTTT. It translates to CALGSPKTLILIKALTAQLFF.

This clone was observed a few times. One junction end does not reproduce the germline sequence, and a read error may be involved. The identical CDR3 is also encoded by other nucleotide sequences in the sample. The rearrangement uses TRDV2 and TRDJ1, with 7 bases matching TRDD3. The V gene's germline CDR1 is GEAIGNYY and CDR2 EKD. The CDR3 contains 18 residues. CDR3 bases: TGTGCCTGTGACACCGTCCGGGGTACCGGGGGATTCACCGATAAACCCATCTTT. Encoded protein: CACDTVRGTGGFTDKPIF.

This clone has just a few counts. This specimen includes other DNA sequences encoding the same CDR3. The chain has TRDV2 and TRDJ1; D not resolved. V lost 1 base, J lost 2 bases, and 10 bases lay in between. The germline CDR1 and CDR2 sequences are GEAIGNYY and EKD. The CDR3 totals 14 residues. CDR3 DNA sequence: TGTGCCTGTGACACGGTGTCGAATACCGATAAACTCATCTTT. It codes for CACDTVSNTDKLIF.

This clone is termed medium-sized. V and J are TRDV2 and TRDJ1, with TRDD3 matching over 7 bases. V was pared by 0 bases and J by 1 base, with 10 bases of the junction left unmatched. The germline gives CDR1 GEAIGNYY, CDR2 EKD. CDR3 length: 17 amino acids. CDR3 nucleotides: TGTGCCTGTGACACCTTATCTGGGGGGTTCCCCACCGATAAACTCATCTTT. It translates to CACDTLSGGFPTDKLIF.

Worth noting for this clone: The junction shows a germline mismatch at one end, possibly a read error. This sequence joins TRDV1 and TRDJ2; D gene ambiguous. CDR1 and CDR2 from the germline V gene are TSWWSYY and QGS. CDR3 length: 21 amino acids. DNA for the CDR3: TGTGCTCTTGGGTCCCCGCCAACCCTTATCCTGATCACAGCTTTGACAGCCCAACTCTTCTTT. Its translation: CALGSPPTLILITALTAQLFF.

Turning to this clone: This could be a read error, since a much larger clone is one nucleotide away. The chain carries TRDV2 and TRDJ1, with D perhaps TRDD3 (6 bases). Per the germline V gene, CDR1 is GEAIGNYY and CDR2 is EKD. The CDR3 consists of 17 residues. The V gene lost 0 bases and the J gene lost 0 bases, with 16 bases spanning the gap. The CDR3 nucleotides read TGTGCCTGTGACACCGTCGAGCGGGGGGACTACACCGATAAACTCATCTTT. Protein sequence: CACDTVERGDYTDKLIF.

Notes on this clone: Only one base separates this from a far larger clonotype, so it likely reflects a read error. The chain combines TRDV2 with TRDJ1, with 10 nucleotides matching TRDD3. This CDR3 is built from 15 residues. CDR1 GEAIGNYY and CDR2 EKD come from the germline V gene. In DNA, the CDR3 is TGTGCCCGTGACAGACTGGGGGATTCCTCCGATAAACTCATCTTT. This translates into CARDRLGDSSDKLIF.

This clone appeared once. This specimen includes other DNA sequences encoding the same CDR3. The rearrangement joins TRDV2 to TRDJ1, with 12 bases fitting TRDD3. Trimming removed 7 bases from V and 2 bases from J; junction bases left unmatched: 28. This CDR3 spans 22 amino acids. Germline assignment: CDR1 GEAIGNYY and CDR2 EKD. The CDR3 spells CACPNRDPGAGWGIRRTDKLIF. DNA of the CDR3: TGTGCCTGCCCGAATCGTGATCCGGGCGCGGGCTGGGGGATACGCAGGACCGATAAACTCATCTTT.

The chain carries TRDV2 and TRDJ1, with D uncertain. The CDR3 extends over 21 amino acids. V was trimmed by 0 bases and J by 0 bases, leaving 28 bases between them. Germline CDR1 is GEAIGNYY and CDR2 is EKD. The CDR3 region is CACDTLDLAGHLATDTDKLIF. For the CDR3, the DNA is TGTGCCTGTGACACCCTGGACTTGGCCGGGCACCTCGCTACCGACACCGATAAACTCATCTTT.

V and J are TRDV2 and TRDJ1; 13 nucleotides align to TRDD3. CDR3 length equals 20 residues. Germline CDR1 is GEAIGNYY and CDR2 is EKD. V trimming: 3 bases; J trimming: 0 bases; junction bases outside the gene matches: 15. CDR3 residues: CACDPVLTGGYGRYTDKLIF. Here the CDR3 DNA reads TGTGCCTGTGACCCGGTGTTAACTGGGGGATACGGTAGGTACACCGATAAACTCATCTTT.

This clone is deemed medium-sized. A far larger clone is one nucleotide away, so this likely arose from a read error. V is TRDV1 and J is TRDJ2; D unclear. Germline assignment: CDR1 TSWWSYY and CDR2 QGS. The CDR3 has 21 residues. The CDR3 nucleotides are TGTGCTCTTGGGTCCCCGAAAACCCTTATCCTGATCAAAGCTTTGACAGCACGACTCTTCTTT. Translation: CALGSPKTLILIKALTARLFF.

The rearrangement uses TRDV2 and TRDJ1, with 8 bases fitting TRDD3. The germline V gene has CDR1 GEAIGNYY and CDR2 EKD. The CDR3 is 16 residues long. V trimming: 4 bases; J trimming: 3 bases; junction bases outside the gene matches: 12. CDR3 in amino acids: CACEALGAPGPDKLIF. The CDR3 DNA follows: TGTGCCTGTGAGGCACTGGGGGCCCCGGGGCCCGATAAACTCATCTTT.

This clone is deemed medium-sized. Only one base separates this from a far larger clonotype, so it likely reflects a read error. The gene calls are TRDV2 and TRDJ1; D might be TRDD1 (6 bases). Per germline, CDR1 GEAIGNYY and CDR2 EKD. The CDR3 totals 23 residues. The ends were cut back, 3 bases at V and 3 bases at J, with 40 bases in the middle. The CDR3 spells CACDLVGGYGDLEIPLASDKLIF. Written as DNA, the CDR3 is TGTGCCTGTGACCTCGTAGGAGGATATGGGGACCTCGAAATACCCTTAGCATCCGATAAACTCATCTTT.

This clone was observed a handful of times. The DNA for the CDR3 is TGTGCCTGTGACACCGGGAGGACTGGGGGATTACCCCCGAAGGAGAAACTCATCTTT. This translates into CACDTGRTGGLPPKEKLIF. V and J are TRDV2 and TRDJ1; TRDD3 matches 10 bases. The V and J ends lost 0 bases and 8 bases, in that order; junction bases with no gene match: 20. From germline, CDR1 is GEAIGNYY and CDR2 EKD. This CDR3 comprises 19 residues.

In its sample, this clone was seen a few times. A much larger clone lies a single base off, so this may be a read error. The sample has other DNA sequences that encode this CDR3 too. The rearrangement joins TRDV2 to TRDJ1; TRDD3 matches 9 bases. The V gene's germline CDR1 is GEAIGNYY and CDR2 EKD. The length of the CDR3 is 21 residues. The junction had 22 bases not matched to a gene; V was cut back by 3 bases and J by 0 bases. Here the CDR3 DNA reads TGTGCCTGTGACCCGCTTAAGACACTGGGGGACTCCAACTTGTACACCGATAAACTCATCTTT. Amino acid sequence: CACDPLKTLGDSNLYTDKLIF.